These T cell receptor beta chains were read from a single sample in a study of Ad26.COV2.S vaccination and SARS-CoV-2 variants. Generated by immunoSEQ multiplex PCR, the TCRdb table keeps only in-frame clones and is missing some. In the table there are a few hundred thousand clones, almost 90% of which are singletons. The input for sequencing was peripheral blood, taken in a trial of Ad26.COV2.S vaccine versus placebo. The source is a person aged 18-65 years who received the Ad26.COV2.S COVID-19 vaccine or a placebo. CDR3s include the opening cysteine and the closing phenylalanine or tryptophan. Fields, in order: clone size, J gene, D gene, V gene, CDR3 protein, CDR3 DNA. A D gene is named only where the DNA matches it firmly. Clone size is not always given. Where it is, it says once, few, many or a class for expanded clones.

size: NA
J: TRBJ1-2
D: TRBD1
V: TRBV19
CDR3: CASSIPAGTGKVGGYTF
DNA: TGTGCCAGTAGTATTCCCGCTGGGACAGGGAAAGTGGGTGGCTACACCTTC

size: NA
J: TRBJ2-3
D: TRBD2
V: TRBV19
CDR3: CASSIRAGVSDTQYF
DNA: TGTGCCAGTAGTATAAGAGCGGGAGTATCTGATACGCAGTATTTT

size: NA
J: TRBJ2-3
D: NA
V: TRBV5-5
CDR3: CASSLAWGAGDTQYF
DNA: TGTGCCAGCAGCTTGGCGTGGGGGGCTGGAGATACGCAGTATTTT

size: NA
J: TRBJ2-1
D: NA
V: TRBV9
CDR3: CASSPPGSYNEQFF
DNA: TGTGCCAGCAGCCCACCTGGGTCCTACAATGAGCAGTTCTTC

size: once
J: TRBJ1-1
D: NA
V: TRBV3-1/TRBV3-2
CDR3: CASSQTVNEAFF
DNA: TGTGCCAGCAGCCAAACGGTGAATGAAGCTTTCTTT

size: NA
J: TRBJ2-7
D: NA
V: TRBV4-1
CDR3: CASSQESGGEQYF
DNA: TGCGCCAGCAGCCAAGAGTCGGGCGGCGAGCAGTACTTC

size: NA
J: TRBJ2-4
D: NA
V: TRBV5-7
CDR3: CASSLAGVSKNIQYF
DNA: TGTGCCAGCAGCTTGGCCGGGGTCTCCAAAAACATTCAGTACTTC

size: NA
J: TRBJ2-1
D: NA
V: TRBV4-3
CDR3: CASSQGRSSYNEQFF
DNA: TGCGCCAGCAGCCAAGGGAGGAGCTCCTACAATGAGCAGTTCTTC

size: NA
J: TRBJ1-2
D: NA
V: TRBV12-3/TRBV12-4
CDR3: CASLGRSYTF
DNA: TGTGCCAGTCTCGGGAGGAGCTACACCTTC

size: NA
J: TRBJ1-1
D: NA
V: TRBV5-3
CDR3: CARSLHGPREPESTEAFF
DNA: TGTGCCAGAAGCCTCCATGGACCCAGGGAACCCGAATCGACTGAAGCTTTCTTT

size: once
J: TRBJ2-1
D: TRBD1
V: TRBV4-1
CDR3: CASSLQGATRNEQFF
DNA: TGCGCCAGCAGCCTCCAGGGGGCAACGAGGAATGAGCAGTTCTTC

size: NA
J: TRBJ1-6
D: NA
V: TRBV2
CDR3: CASRTGVGSPLHF
DNA: TGTGCCAGCAGGACGGGGGTGGGCTCACCCCTCCACTTT

size: once
J: TRBJ2-2
D: TRBD1
V: TRBV25-1
CDR3: CAKTGGCPGELFF
DNA: TGTGCCAAAACAGGGGGATGCCCGGGGGAGCTGTTTTTT

size: NA
J: TRBJ2-3
D: NA
V: TRBV24-1
CDR3: CATSDPTSPSGTDTQYF
DNA: TGTGCCACCAGTGACCCGACGTCACCATCGGGCACAGATACGCAGTATTTT

size: NA
J: TRBJ2-1
D: NA
V: TRBV5-1
CDR3: CASSYDSNNEQFF
DNA: TGCGCCAGCAGCTACGACTCCAACAATGAGCAGTTCTTC

size: NA
J: TRBJ2-7
D: NA
V: TRBV11-3
CDR3: CASSPFRGSYEQYF
DNA: TGTGCCAGCAGCCCATTCCGGGGTTCCTACGAGCAGTACTTC

size: NA
J: TRBJ1-1
D: TRBD1
V: TRBV6-5
CDR3: CASSPDRSEAFF
DNA: TGTGCCAGCAGCCCGGACAGGTCTGAAGCTTTCTTT

size: NA
J: TRBJ1-5
D: TRBD1
V: TRBV24-1
CDR3: CATSDGTAWEPQHF
DNA: TGTGCCACCAGTGATGGGACAGCTTGGGAGCCCCAGCATTTT

size: NA
J: TRBJ2-5
D: NA
V: TRBV12-5
CDR3: CASGLVLFVRGREQETQYF
DNA: TGTGCTAGTGGTTTGGTACTCTTCGTGAGGGGGCGGGAGCAAGAGACCCAGTACTTC

size: NA
J: TRBJ2-3
D: NA
V: TRBV3-1/TRBV3-2
CDR3: CASSLKIYTDTQYF
DNA: TGTGCCAGCAGCCTCAAGATATACACAGATACGCAGTATTTT

size: NA
J: TRBJ1-1
D: NA
V: TRBV9
CDR3: CASSVAQGMNTEAFF
DNA: TGTGCCAGCAGCGTAGCTCAGGGGATGAACACTGAAGCTTTCTTT

size: NA
J: TRBJ2-3
D: TRBD2
V: TRBV11-3
CDR3: CASSSREEGADTQYF
DNA: TGTGCCAGCAGTTCGCGGGAGGAAGGGGCAGATACGCAGTATTTT

size: NA
J: TRBJ2-1
D: NA
V: TRBV5-1
CDR3: CASSFSAANNEQFF
DNA: TGCGCCAGCAGCTTTTCGGCCGCGAACAATGAGCAGTTCTTC

size: NA
J: TRBJ1-6
D: TRBD1
V: TRBV6-5
CDR3: CASSYGQGSYNSPLHF
DNA: TGTGCCAGCAGTTATGGACAGGGTTCCTATAATTCACCCCTCCACTTT

size: NA
J: TRBJ1-3
D: NA
V: TRBV6-2/TRBV6-3
CDR3: CASSAFGQPPSGNTIYF
DNA: TGTGCCAGCAGCGCCTTTGGACAGCCTCCCTCTGGAAACACCATATATTTT

size: few
J: TRBJ1-2
D: TRBD1
V: TRBV5-1
CDR3: CASSLGQGDYTF
DNA: TGCGCCAGCAGCTTGGGACAGGGGGACTACACCTTC

size: NA
J: TRBJ1-2
D: NA
V: TRBV6-2/TRBV6-3
CDR3: CASSYGSGYTF
DNA: TGTGCCAGCAGTTACGGCTCGGGCTACACCTTC

size: once
J: TRBJ1-1
D: NA
V: TRBV29-1
CDR3: CSVFVLGAFF
DNA: TGCAGCGTTTTTGTGTTAGGAGCTTTCTTT

size: NA
J: TRBJ1-5
D: TRBD1
V: TRBV12-3/TRBV12-4
CDR3: CASRGQGNQPQHF
DNA: TGTGCCAGCAGAGGACAGGGTAATCAGCCCCAGCATTTT

size: NA
J: TRBJ2-1
D: NA
V: TRBV7-3
CDR3: CASSLMGSNEQFF
DNA: TGTGCCAGCAGCTTAATGGGATCAAATGAGCAGTTCTTC

size: NA
J: TRBJ2-1
D: TRBD1
V: TRBV9
CDR3: CASTGGQGRYNEQFF
DNA: TGTGCCAGCACGGGAGGACAGGGGAGGTACAATGAGCAGTTCTTC

size: NA
J: TRBJ2-2
D: NA
V: TRBV6-5
CDR3: CASSSINTGELFF
DNA: TGTGCCAGCAGTTCAATTAACACCGGGGAGCTGTTTTTT

size: NA
J: TRBJ2-1
D: TRBD2
V: TRBV7-2
CDR3: CASSLPRLTAGGNYNEQFF
DNA: TGTGCCAGCAGCCTCCCCCGTTTGACAGCGGGAGGGAATTACAATGAGCAGTTCTTC

size: NA
J: TRBJ1-1
D: NA
V: TRBV6-2/TRBV6-3
CDR3: CASSYSRIEGLNTEAFF
DNA: TGTGCCAGCAGTTACTCGAGAATAGAAGGGCTGAACACTGAAGCTTTCTTT

size: NA
J: TRBJ1-5
D: NA
V: TRBV10-2
CDR3: CASKPGPFNQPQHF
DNA: TGCGCCAGCAAACCAGGGCCGTTCAATCAGCCCCAGCATTTT

size: once
J: TRBJ2-3
D: TRBD2
V: TRBV10-3
CDR3: CAISESSGSADTQYF
DNA: TGTGCCATCAGTGAGTCTAGCGGGAGCGCAGATACGCAGTATTTT

size: NA
J: TRBJ2-2
D: NA
V: TRBV27
CDR3: CASSLSGTRPYTGELFF
DNA: TGTGCCAGCAGTTTATCGGGGACAAGACCCTACACCGGGGAGCTGTTTTTT

size: NA
J: TRBJ1-1
D: NA
V: TRBV7-2
CDR3: CASSADRGVTEAFF
DNA: TGTGCCAGCAGCGCGGACCGGGGGGTAACTGAAGCTTTCTTT

size: few
J: TRBJ1-2
D: NA
V: TRBV5-1
CDR3: CASSSGGGTTSTAAYYGYTF
DNA: TGCGCCAGCAGCTCTGGTGGGGGTACCACATCTACAGCAGCGTACTATGGCTACACCTTC

size: once
J: TRBJ2-5
D: TRBD1
V: TRBV30
CDR3: CAWNGQGEETQYF
DNA: TGTGCCTGGAATGGACAGGGAGAAGAGACCCAGTACTTC

size: NA
J: TRBJ1-2
D: NA
V: TRBV7-2
CDR3: CASNLMLGYTF
DNA: TGTGCCAGCAACCTAATGTTGGGCTACACCTTC

size: NA
J: TRBJ2-5
D: TRBD2
V: TRBV5-5
CDR3: CASSLVAGGQETQYF
DNA: TGTGCCAGCAGCTTGGTGGCGGGGGGGCAAGAGACCCAGTACTTC

size: NA
J: TRBJ1-2
D: NA
V: TRBV7-9
CDR3: CASSLAGSGYTF
DNA: TGTGCCAGCAGCTTAGCGGGATCTGGCTACACCTTC

size: NA
J: TRBJ1-5
D: NA
V: TRBV9
CDR3: CASSALGNEPQHF
DNA: TGTGCCAGCAGCGCCCTCGGTAATGAGCCCCAGCATTTT

size: NA
J: TRBJ1-5
D: NA
V: TRBV11-3
CDR3: CASSLEINQPQHF
DNA: TGTGCCAGCAGCTTAGAGATTAATCAGCCCCAGCATTTT

size: once
J: TRBJ2-1
D: TRBD1
V: TRBV2
CDR3: CASIGPGGSYNEQFF
DNA: TGTGCCAGCATAGGACCAGGGGGCTCCTACAATGAGCAGTTCTTC

size: NA
J: TRBJ2-1
D: TRBD2
V: TRBV5-1
CDR3: CASSFGLAGVEDNEQFF
DNA: TGCGCCAGCAGCTTCGGACTAGCGGGAGTGGAAGACAATGAGCAGTTCTTC

size: few
J: TRBJ1-2
D: NA
V: TRBV7-8
CDR3: CASSAVLGRSYTF
DNA: TGTGCCAGCAGCGCAGTCCTGGGAAGGAGCTACACCTTC

size: NA
J: TRBJ2-3
D: NA
V: TRBV5-5
CDR3: CASSRGATDTQYF
DNA: TGTGCCAGCAGCCGAGGCGCAACAGATACGCAGTATTTT

size: NA
J: TRBJ1-1
D: NA
V: TRBV7-8
CDR3: CASSLGQGWNTEAFF
DNA: TGTGCCAGCAGCTTAGGGCAGGGTTGGAACACTGAAGCTTTCTTT

size: NA
J: TRBJ2-7
D: TRBD1
V: TRBV11-3
CDR3: CASSLGQGSSYEQYF
DNA: TGTGCCAGCAGCTTGGGACAGGGCTCTTCCTACGAGCAGTACTTC

size: NA
J: TRBJ2-3
D: TRBD2
V: TRBV6-2/TRBV6-3
CDR3: CASSYDSGAGDTQYF
DNA: TGTGCCAGCAGTTACGACAGCGGGGCCGGAGATACGCAGTATTTT

size: few
J: TRBJ2-5
D: TRBD2
V: TRBV3-1/TRBV3-2
CDR3: CASSQTRLAGGVGQETQYF
DNA: TGTGCCAGCAGCCAGACCCGACTAGCGGGGGGAGTAGGACAAGAGACCCAGTACTTC